This TCR beta chain appears in the sequencing data of a study of preoperative IRX-2 immunotherapy in early breast cancer. Treatment of the sample: preoperative locoregional IRX-2 cytokine immunotherapy. Samples came from a phase Ib trial of preoperative locoregional IRX-2 cytokine immunotherapy. Assay: immunoSEQ multiplex PCR; the TCRdb copy retains only in-frame clones and omits some. The sample has 6,200 or so clones, roughly 79% seen once. The CDR3 contains 13 residues. The germline V and J ends were trimmed by 5 bases and 4 bases, with 11 bases remaining between them. The germline V gene has CDR1 MNHGY and CDR2 SAAAGT.

The material sequenced was tumor tissue, taken before IRX-2 immunotherapy. V usage is TRBV6-8 and J usage is TRBJ1-2; a weak D match, TRBD1 (5 bases). The receptor was derived from a human donor with breast cancer. CDR3 in amino acids: CASSKSGPYGYTF. CDR3 coding DNA: TGTGCCAGCAGTAAATCGGGACCCTATGGCTACACCTTC.